Listed below are T cell receptor beta chains from one sample, sequenced in a study of T cell changes during pregnancy in multiple sclerosis. Method: immunoSEQ multiplex PCR; TCRdb's copy keeps in-frame clones and lacks some. The table has 40,000 or so clones, 75% to 95% seen once. The sample in question was CD8+ T cells from peripheral blood mononuclear cells, obtained after pregnancy. The origin of the receptors is a female donor with multiple sclerosis, enrolled in a pregnancy study. Both conserved end residues are part of each CDR3. D genes are given only for firm matches. Clone size is shown for a subset of rows, as once, few, many or a class of expanded clone.

J,length,D,V,size,CDR3,DNA
TRBJ1-2,15,.,TRBV7-9,.,CASSSKTETFYGYTF,TGTGCCAGCAGCTCGAAGACAGAAACCTTTTATGGCTACACCTTC
TRBJ2-5,18,TRBD1,TRBV13,once,CASSPHPRDREGGETQYF,TGTGCCAGCAGCCCCCACCCACGGGACAGGGAAGGGGGAGAGACCCAGTACTTC
TRBJ2-7,14,.,TRBV19,.,CASSAGPGTYEQYF,TGTGCCAGTAGTGCCGGCCCAGGTACCTACGAGCAGTACTTC
TRBJ2-5,17,.,TRBV2,.,CASYPSRGRGSEETQYF,TGTGCCAGCTACCCTAGCCGAGGGAGGGGGTCCGAGGAGACCCAGTACTTC
TRBJ2-7,16,TRBD2,TRBV27,.,CASSLLAGASQGEQYF,TGTGCCAGCAGTTTGTTGGCGGGAGCGAGCCAGGGCGAGCAGTACTTC
TRBJ1-3,15,.,TRBV11-2,.,CASSSQTHSGNTIYF,TGTGCCAGCAGCTCCCAGACTCACTCTGGAAACACCATATATTTT
TRBJ1-1,14,.,TRBV5-6,.,CASSPRAGNTEAFF,TGTGCCAGCAGCCCCCGCGCCGGGAACACTGAAGCTTTCTTT
TRBJ1-1,13,.,TRBV5-6,.,CASSGSRNTEAFF,TGTGCCAGCAGCGGTTCGCGGAACACTGAAGCTTTCTTT
TRBJ1-2,15,TRBD1,TRBV9,.,CASSAPDRLIGGYTF,TGTGCCAGCAGCGCCCCGGACAGGCTGATCGGAGGCTACACCTTC
TRBJ2-6,14,.,TRBV19,.,CASSLAPGANVLTF,TGTGCCAGTAGCCTAGCCCCTGGGGCCAACGTCCTGACTTTC
TRBJ2-3,20,.,TRBV2,.,CASIQRLGTGWTSGTDTQYF,TGTGCCAGCATCCAACGGTTGGGGACAGGATGGACTAGCGGCACAGATACGCAGTATTTT
TRBJ2-1,13,TRBD1,TRBV2,.,CASSRQGRNEQFF,TGTGCCAGCAGTCGACAGGGGCGGAATGAGCAGTTCTTC
TRBJ1-1,16,TRBD1,TRBV9,.,CASSALRTGRDTEAFF,TGTGCCAGCAGCGCTCTCCGGACAGGAAGGGACACTGAAGCTTTCTTT
TRBJ1-5,11,.,TRBV27,.,CASGANQPQHF,TGTGCCAGCGGGGCCAATCAGCCCCAGCATTTT
TRBJ2-5,13,.,TRBV5-6,.,CASSFRGGETQYF,TGTGCCAGCAGCTTCAGGGGTGGGGAGACCCAGTACTTC
TRBJ2-1,13,TRBD2,TRBV4-2,once,CASSHGGANEQFF,TGTGCCAGCAGCCACGGGGGGGCCAATGAGCAGTTCTTC
TRBJ2-3,14,.,TRBV27,.,CASSLKQGPDTQYF,TGTGCCAGCAGTTTAAAGCAGGGCCCAGATACGCAGTATTTT
TRBJ2-7,15,TRBD2,TRBV11-2,.,CASSPTSASSYEQYF,TGTGCCAGCAGCCCGACTAGCGCGAGCTCCTACGAGCAGTACTTC
TRBJ1-1,14,.,TRBV11-2,.,CASSLKPGSIEAFF,TGTGCCAGCAGCTTAAAACCAGGGTCAATTGAAGCTTTCTTT
TRBJ1-3,17,.,TRBV4-1,.,CASSQDRRGGSGNTIYF,TGCGCCAGCAGCCAAGATAGGAGAGGGGGCTCTGGAAACACCATATATTTT
TRBJ1-2,14,TRBD1,TRBV30,.,CAWSDRGFFYGYTF,TGTGCCTGGAGCGACAGGGGGTTTTTCTATGGCTACACCTTC
TRBJ2-2,16,TRBD1,TRBV5-5,medium-sized,CASSLGQGLYTGELFF,TGTGCCAGCAGCTTGGGACAGGGGCTATACACCGGGGAGCTGTTTTTT
TRBJ2-7,13,.,TRBV9,.,CASSVETGYEQYF,TGTGCCAGCAGCGTGGAGACGGGCTACGAGCAGTACTTC
TRBJ1-2,14,TRBD1,TRBV6-1,once,CASPRRGQTYGYTF,TGTGCCAGCCCCCGGAGGGGGCAGACCTATGGCTACACCTTC
TRBJ2-1,15,TRBD2,TRBV27,.,CASDKAGGRGGEQFF,TGTGCCAGCGACAAAGCGGGAGGGCGAGGTGGTGAGCAGTTCTTC
TRBJ2-1,17,TRBD2,TRBV5-1,.,CASSARFSGGADNEQFF,TGCGCCAGCAGCGCGCGATTTAGCGGGGGGGCGGACAATGAGCAGTTCTTC
TRBJ1-5,16,.,TRBV7-8,.,CASSLARVSSNQPQHF,TGTGCCAGCAGCTTAGCGCGAGTTAGTAGCAATCAGCCCCAGCATTTT
TRBJ2-2,16,TRBD2,TRBV25-1,once,CASSEQREGNTGELFF,TGTGCCAGCAGTGAGCAGCGGGAGGGAAACACCGGGGAGCTGTTTTTT
TRBJ2-1,13,.,TRBV2,.,CASSDSAGSEQFF,TGTGCCAGCAGTGACTCGGCGGGATCTGAGCAGTTCTTC
TRBJ2-7,15,TRBD1,TRBV5-5,.,CASSPGTGGPYEQYF,TGTGCCAGCAGCCCTGGGACAGGGGGGCCCTACGAGCAGTACTTC
TRBJ2-1,16,.,TRBV4-1,.,CASSQEGPGVGDEQFF,TGCGCCAGCAGCCAAGAAGGTCCCGGGGTCGGGGATGAGCAGTTCTTC
TRBJ2-5,13,TRBD2,TRBV29-1,.,CSVISGIQETQYF,TGCAGCGTCATTAGCGGGATCCAAGAGACCCAGTACTTC
TRBJ2-7,16,TRBD2,TRBV27,.,CASSLNPRGRSYEQYF,TGTGCCAGCAGTTTAAACCCCCGCGGGAGATCCTACGAGCAGTACTTC
TRBJ2-7,12,.,TRBV7-9,.,CASSLAARVSTF,TGTGCCAGCAGCTTAGCGGCCAGGGTGTCGACTTTC
TRBJ2-7,13,.,TRBV2,.,CASIATNSYEQYF,TGTGCCAGCATTGCGACAAACTCCTACGAGCAGTACTTC
TRBJ1-5,14,.,TRBV5-5,.,CASSLEGRGQPQHF,TGTGCCAGCAGCTTGGAGGGGCGGGGGCAGCCCCAGCATTTT
TRBJ2-3,18,TRBD2,TRBV4-1,.,CASSQRGTSGGSTDTQYF,TGCGCCAGCAGCCAAAGGGGGACTAGCGGGGGTAGCACAGATACGCAGTATTTT
TRBJ2-1,17,TRBD2,TRBV9,.,CASSVAGRESSYNEQFF,TGTGCCAGCAGCGTAGCGGGGCGGGAGAGCTCCTACAATGAGCAGTTCTTC
TRBJ2-7,13,TRBD2,TRBV7-9,once,CASPGGIPYEQYF,TGTGCCAGTCCGGGAGGCATACCCTACGAGCAGTACTTC